This TCR beta chain originates from a study of regulatory T cells in long-lasting Graves disease. Study-level findings and limits: TCR diversity was lower in persistent Graves' patients than in newly diagnosed ones.

This clonotype was seen more than once but under ten times. Antigen unknown. Time point described: newly diagnosed GD, antithyroid drugs for less than 3 months. TCR sequences were obtained from RNA taken from PBMCs. iRepertoire HTBI primers and Arm-PCR of CDR3 regions built TCR beta libraries. TCRdb reanalysed the multiplex PCR reads using MiXCR and keeps one entry per CDR3 protein. This sample yields 350,000 to 500,000 distinct CDR3 sequences, of which 13% to 15% are seen a single time; around a sixth belongs to the top ten. These sequences were also reported in another study, on T cells in Graves' hyperthyroidism and ophthalmopathy. In that study: Diagnoses were established using clinical symptoms, serum thyroxine and TRAb, thyroid ultrasound and orbital computed tomography.

This TCR was sampled from a woman aged 45-65 years with Graves disease. Material: peripheral blood mononuclear cells (PBMCs), obtained at new diagnosis, from a patient treated with antithyroid drugs.

The CDR3 DNA is TGCAGTGCTAGAGATCTTCTGGGCGGGGAGCTGTTTTTT. This codes for CSARDLLGGELFF. V and J are TRBV20-1 and TRBJ2-2; unclear D gene. CDR3 length equals 13 residues. Per the germline V gene, CDR1 is DFQATT and CDR2 is SNEGSKA (reference sequence). V gave up 0 bases and J gave up 7 bases, with 9 bases separating them.